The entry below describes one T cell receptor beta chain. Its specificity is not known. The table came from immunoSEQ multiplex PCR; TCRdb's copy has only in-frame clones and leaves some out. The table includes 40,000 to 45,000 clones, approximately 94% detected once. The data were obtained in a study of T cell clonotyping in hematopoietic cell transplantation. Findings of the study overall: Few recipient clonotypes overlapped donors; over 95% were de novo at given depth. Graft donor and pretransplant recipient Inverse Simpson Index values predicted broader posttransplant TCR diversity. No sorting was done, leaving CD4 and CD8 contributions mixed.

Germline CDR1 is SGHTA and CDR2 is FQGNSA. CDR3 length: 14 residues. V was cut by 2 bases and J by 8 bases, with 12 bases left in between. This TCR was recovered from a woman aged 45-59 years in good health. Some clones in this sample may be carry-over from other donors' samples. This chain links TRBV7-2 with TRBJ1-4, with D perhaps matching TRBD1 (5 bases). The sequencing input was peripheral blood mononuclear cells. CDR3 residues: CASSLSQGDEKLFF. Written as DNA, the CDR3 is TGTGCCAGCAGCTTATCCCAGGGTGACGAAAAACTGTTTTTT.